This T cell receptor beta chain is drawn from a study of blood T cell repertoires in COVID-19. Study-level information: The samples span acute and convalescent COVID-19 from the United States, Italy and Spain. The analysed material was cDNA or gDNA that came from T cells, B-cell-depleted T cells, or PBMCs.

CDR3 length: 14 residues. Germline CDR1 MGHDK, CDR2 SYGVNS. V lost 8 bases, J lost 5 bases, and 11 bases stayed unmatched. Authors' methods: Amplification of reference gene primers provided the estimated nucleated cell counts. Data came from immunoSEQ multiplex PCR; TCRdb stores just in-frame clones and leaves some out. D and trimming come from the DNA, and the V and J calls and clone size come from that table. The repertoire holds 65,000 to 70,000 clones, around 88% seen once, with around a fifth in the top ten. This clone was detected only once. The sequence derives from a woman of 80 years or more with acute or convalescent COVID-19. The chain couples TRBV25-1 to TRBJ1-2; 7 bases agree with TRBD1. Sample: peripheral blood. The CDR3 here is CASAAQGDRYGYTF. CDR3 nucleotides: TGTGCCAGCGCCGCTCAGGGGGACCGTTATGGCTACACCTTC.